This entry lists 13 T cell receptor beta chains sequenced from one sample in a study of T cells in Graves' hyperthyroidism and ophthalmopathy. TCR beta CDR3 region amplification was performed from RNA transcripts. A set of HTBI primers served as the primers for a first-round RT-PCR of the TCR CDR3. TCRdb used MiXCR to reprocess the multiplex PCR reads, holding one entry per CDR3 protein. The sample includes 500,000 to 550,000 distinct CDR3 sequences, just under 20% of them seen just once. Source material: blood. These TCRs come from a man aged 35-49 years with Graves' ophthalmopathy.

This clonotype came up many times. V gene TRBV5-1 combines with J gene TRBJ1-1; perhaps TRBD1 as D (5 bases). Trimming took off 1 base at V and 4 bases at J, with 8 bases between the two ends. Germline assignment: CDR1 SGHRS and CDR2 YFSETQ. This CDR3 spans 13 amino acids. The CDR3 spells CASSLSTGTEAFF. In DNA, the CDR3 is TGCGCCAGCAGCTTGTCTACAGGCACTGAAGCTTTCTTT.

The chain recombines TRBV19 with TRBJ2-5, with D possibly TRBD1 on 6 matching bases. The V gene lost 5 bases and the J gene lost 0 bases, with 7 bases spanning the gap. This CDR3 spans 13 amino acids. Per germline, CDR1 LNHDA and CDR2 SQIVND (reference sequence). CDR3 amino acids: CASSGQHQETQYF. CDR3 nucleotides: TGTGCCAGTAGTGGACAGCACCAAGAGACCCAGTACTTC.

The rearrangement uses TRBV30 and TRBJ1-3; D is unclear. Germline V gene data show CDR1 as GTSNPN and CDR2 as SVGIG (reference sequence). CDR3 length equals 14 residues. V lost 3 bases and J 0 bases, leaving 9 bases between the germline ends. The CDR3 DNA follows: TGTGCCTGGAGCTCGACATTCTCTGGAAACACCATATATTTT. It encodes CAWSSTFSGNTIYF.

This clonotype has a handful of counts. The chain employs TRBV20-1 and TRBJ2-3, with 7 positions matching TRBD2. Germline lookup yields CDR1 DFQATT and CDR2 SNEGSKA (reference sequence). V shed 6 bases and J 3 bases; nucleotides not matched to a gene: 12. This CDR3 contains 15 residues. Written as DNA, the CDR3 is TGCAGTGCCCTTGATTTTTCTAGCGGTACAGATACGCAGTATTTT. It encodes CSALDFSSGTDTQYF.

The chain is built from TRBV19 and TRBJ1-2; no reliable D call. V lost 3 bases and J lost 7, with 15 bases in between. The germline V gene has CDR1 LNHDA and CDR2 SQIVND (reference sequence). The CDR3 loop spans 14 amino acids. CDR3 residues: CASSIQGGHRGYTF. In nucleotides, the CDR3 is TGTGCCAGTAGTATCCAAGGTGGTCACCGTGGCTACACCTTC.

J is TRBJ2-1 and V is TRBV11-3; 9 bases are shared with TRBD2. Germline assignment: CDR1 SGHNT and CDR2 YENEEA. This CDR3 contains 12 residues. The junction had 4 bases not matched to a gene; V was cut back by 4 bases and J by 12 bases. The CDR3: CASSYGGGGQFF. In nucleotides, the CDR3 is TGTGCCAGCAGCTACGGCGGGGGGGGGCAGTTCTTC.

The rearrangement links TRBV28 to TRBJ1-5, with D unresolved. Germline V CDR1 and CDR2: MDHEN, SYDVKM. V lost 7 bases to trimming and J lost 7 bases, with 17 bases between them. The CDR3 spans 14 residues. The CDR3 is CASTLRRVPQPQHF. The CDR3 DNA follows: TGTGCCAGCACCCTCAGGCGGGTCCCCCAGCCCCAGCATTTT.

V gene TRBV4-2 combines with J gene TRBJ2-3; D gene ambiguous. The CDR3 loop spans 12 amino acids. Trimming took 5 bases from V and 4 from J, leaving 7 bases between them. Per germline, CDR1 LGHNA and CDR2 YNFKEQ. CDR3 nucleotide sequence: TGTGCCAGCAGCGTTCAGTCAGATACGCAGTATTTT. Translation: CASSVQSDTQYF.

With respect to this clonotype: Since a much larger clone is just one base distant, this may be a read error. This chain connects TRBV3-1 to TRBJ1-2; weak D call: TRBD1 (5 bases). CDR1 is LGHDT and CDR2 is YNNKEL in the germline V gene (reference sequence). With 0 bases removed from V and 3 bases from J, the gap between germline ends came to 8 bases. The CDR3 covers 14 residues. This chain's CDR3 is CASSQEWDDYGYTF. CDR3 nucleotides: TGTGCCAGCAGCCAAGAATGGGACGACTATGGCTACACCTTC.

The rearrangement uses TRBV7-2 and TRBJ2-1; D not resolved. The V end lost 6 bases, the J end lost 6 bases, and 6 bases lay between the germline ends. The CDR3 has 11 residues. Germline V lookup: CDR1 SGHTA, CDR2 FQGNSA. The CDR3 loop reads CASRSGNEQFF. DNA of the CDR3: TGTGCCAGCAGAAGTGGCAATGAGCAGTTCTTC.

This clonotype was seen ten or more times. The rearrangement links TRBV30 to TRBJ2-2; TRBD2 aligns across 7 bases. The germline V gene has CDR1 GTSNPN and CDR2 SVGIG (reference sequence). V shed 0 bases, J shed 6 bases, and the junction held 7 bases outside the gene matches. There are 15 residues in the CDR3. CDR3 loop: CAWSVNLAVPGELFF. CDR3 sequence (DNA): TGTGCCTGGAGTGTAAATCTAGCGGTACCCGGGGAGCTGTTTTTT.

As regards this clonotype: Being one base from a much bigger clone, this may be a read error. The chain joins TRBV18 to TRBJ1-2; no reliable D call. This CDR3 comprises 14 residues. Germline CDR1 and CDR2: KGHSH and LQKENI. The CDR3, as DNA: TGTGCCAGCTCTACCACTCAATCTAACTATGGCTACGCCTTC. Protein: CASSTTQSNYGYAF.

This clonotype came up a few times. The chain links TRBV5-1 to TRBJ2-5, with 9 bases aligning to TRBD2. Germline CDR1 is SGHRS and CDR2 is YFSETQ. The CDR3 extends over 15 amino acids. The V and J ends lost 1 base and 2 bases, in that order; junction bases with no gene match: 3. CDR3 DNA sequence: TGCGCCAGCAGCTTGCGACTAGCGGTACAAGAGACCCAGTACTTC. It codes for CASSLRLAVQETQYF.